Below, 17 T cell receptor beta chains from the same sample are listed, as sequenced in a study of human T cells and chemical hapten exposure. TCRdb recomputed calls from the RACE reads with MiXCR, one row per CDR3 protein. The sample consists of 200,000 to 300,000 distinct CDR3 sequences, approximately 8.4% of them appearing once. Time point reported: pre-sensitization, week 0. Treatment described: therapeutic diphenylcyclopropenone sensitization with weekly scalp DPC. Specimen: whole blood, collected in connection with sensitization to the hapten diphenylcyclopropenone (DPC). Every receptor here comes from a woman in her forties with alopecia areata. Some clones in this sample may be carry-over from other donors' samples.

This clonotype was counted many times. The chain joins TRBV7-2 to TRBJ2-3; D assignment may be TRBD1 or TRBD2 (5 bases each). This CDR3 is built from 16 residues. Germline lookup yields CDR1 SGHTA and CDR2 FQGNSA. Trimming took 2 bases from V and 2 from J, leaving 14 bases between them. DNA for the CDR3: TGTGCCAGCAGCTTATCGCCGGGGCGGGCCACAGATACGCAGTATTTT. This codes for CASSLSPGRATDTQYF.

V usage is TRBV7-2 and J usage is TRBJ1-1, with D tentatively TRBD1 (6 bases). CDR3 length: 17 residues. Trimming pared 5 bases from V and 4 bases from J, leaving 23 bases between. Germline CDR1 SGHTA, CDR2 FQGNSA. The CDR3 DNA follows: TGTGCCAGCAGCCCAACAACCCCCCACAGGGCGGGCACTGAAGCTTTCTTT. Its protein product is CASSPTTPHRAGTEAFF.

This clonotype turned up a few times. The rearrangement joins TRBV28 to TRBJ2-3; D is ambiguous. Looked up from germline, CDR1 is MDHEN and CDR2 is SYDVKM. This CDR3 spans 14 amino acids. V lost 5 bases to trimming and J lost 3 bases, with 12 bases between them. The chain's CDR3 is CASSPTVGTDTQYF. For the CDR3, the DNA is TGTGCCAGCAGTCCCACAGTGGGGACAGATACGCAGTATTTT.

This clonotype was found a few times. The chain links TRBV7-2 to TRBJ2-1; 8 nucleotides line up with TRBD1. The CDR3 is made up of 16 amino acids. Losses at the gene ends were 5 bases for V and 2 bases for J; bases not matched to a gene: 8. Germline assignment: CDR1 SGHTA and CDR2 FQGNSA. The CDR3: CASSPIPDRAYNEQFF. CDR3 sequence (DNA): TGTGCCAGCAGCCCGATCCCGGACAGGGCCTACAATGAGCAGTTCTTC.

The J gene is TRBJ2-2, the V gene TRBV15; D is ambiguous. The germline V and J ends were trimmed by 1 base and 5 bases, with 8 bases remaining between them. The germline V gene encodes CDR1 LNHNV and CDR2 YYDKDF (reference sequence). This CDR3 is built from 14 residues. Here the CDR3 reads CATSRVKETGELFF. The CDR3, as DNA: TGTGCCACCAGCAGAGTCAAGGAAACCGGGGAGCTGTTTTTT.

This clonotype was recorded many times. CDR3 loop: CASSMDADTQYF. CDR3 nucleotide sequence: TGCGCCAGCAGCATGGACGCGGATACGCAGTATTTT. The V and J genes are TRBV5-1 and TRBJ2-3, with D uncertain. V was trimmed by 4 bases and J by 6 bases, leaving 9 bases between them. The V gene's germline CDR1 is SGHRS and CDR2 YFSETQ. The CDR3 has 12 amino acids.

This clonotype was counted only a few times. This chain uses TRBV20-1 with TRBJ1-1, with a tentative D call TRBD1 (5 bases). Germline CDR1 reads DFQATT; CDR2 reads SNEGSKA (reference sequence). The CDR3 runs to 13 residues. The V and J ends lost 7 bases and 2 bases respectively, with 14 bases between them. The CDR3 DNA follows: TGCAGTGTTATGTCGGGGGTTAACACTGAAGCTTTCTTT. Translated, it gives CSVMSGVNTEAFF.

This chain connects TRBV7-9 to TRBJ2-7; possibly TRBD2 for D (5 bases). Germline V CDR1 and CDR2: SEHNR, FQNEAQ (reference sequence). Trimming took off 5 bases at V and 2 bases at J, with 13 bases between the two ends. The CDR3 runs 14 residues. The DNA for the CDR3 is TGTGCCAGCAGCCTCGGACTCTCCGCCTACGAGCAGTACTTC. As protein: CASSLGLSAYEQYF.

CDR3 residues: CASSAEPDRHYGYTF. Written as DNA, the CDR3 is TGTGCCAGCAGCGCGGAACCGGACAGGCACTATGGCTACACCTTC. The chain carries TRBV9 and TRBJ1-2, with 7 positions matching TRBD1. The germline gives CDR1 SGDLS, CDR2 YYNGEE. The J segment lost 3 bases and the V segment lost 3 bases, leaving 8 bases of the junction unmatched. The CDR3 is 15 amino acids.

The V call is TRBV12-5, the J call TRBJ2-1; no reliable D call. Looked up from germline, CDR1 is LGHNT and CDR2 is FRNRAP. This CDR3 contains 14 residues. Trimming removed 1 base at V and 10 bases at J, with 14 bases between. CDR3 sequence (DNA): TGTGCTAGTGGTTTGGCCGAACTGGCGCCCGAGCAGTTCTTC. Its protein product is CASGLAELAPEQFF.

CDR3 protein: CASSQSTGYYEQYF. The CDR3 DNA reads as TGTGCCAGCAGCCAATCTACAGGTTACTACGAGCAGTACTTC. This chain links TRBV3-1 with TRBJ2-7; TRBD1 might be the D (5 bases). The CDR3 totals 14 residues. V shed 2 bases and J shed 3 bases, with 11 bases lying between them. From germline, CDR1 is LGHDT and CDR2 YNNKEL (reference sequence).

The chain has TRBV6-1 and TRBJ2-1; D is undetermined. The V and J ends lost 3 bases and 6 bases respectively, with 9 bases between them. The CDR3 is 13 residues long. Germline V lookup: CDR1 MNHNS, CDR2 SASEGT. The CDR3 region has the DNA TGTGCCAGCAGTGACACAGAGCTCAATGAGCAGTTCTTC. Translation gives CASSDTELNEQFF.

The CDR3 loop is CASSVGTGHQPQHF. DNA of the CDR3: TGTGCCAGCAGCGTCGGGACAGGGCATCAGCCCCAGCATTTT. The chain has TRBV9 and TRBJ1-5; 9 nucleotides match TRBD1. This CDR3 has 14 residues. CDR1 SGDLS and CDR2 YYNGEE come from the germline V gene. V dropped 2 bases and J dropped 5; count of bases not matched to a gene: 2.

This clonotype was seen ten or more times. The genes are TRBV5-8 and TRBJ2-1; D gene ambiguous. V was cut by 6 bases and J by 4 bases, with 5 bases left in between. CDR3 length: 11 amino acids. The germline CDR1 and CDR2 sequences are SGHTS and YDEGEE. The CDR3 DNA reads TGTGCCAGCACTGGGTACAATGAGCAGTTCTTC. This sequence encodes CASTGYNEQFF. The variable domain in full, with the rest retrieved from reference TRBV5-8 and TRBJ2-1, is EAGVTQSPTHLIKTRGQQATLRCSPISGHTSVYWYQQALGLGLQFLLWYDEGEERNRGNFPPRFSGRQFPNYSSELNVNALELEDSALYLCASTGYNEQFFGPGTRLTVL.

The rearrangement joins TRBV5-1 to TRBJ2-2; D call uncertain. The germline CDR1 and CDR2 sequences are SGHRS and YFSETQ. This CDR3 is 16 amino acids long. V lost 6 bases to trimming and J lost 6 bases, with 21 bases between them. The CDR3 reads CASKPYPSPEPGELFF. Written as DNA, the CDR3 is TGCGCCAGCAAGCCCTATCCTTCACCAGAGCCCGGGGAGCTGTTTTTT.

This chain links TRBV18 with TRBJ1-1; D is ambiguous. V was pared by 1 base and J by 8 bases, with 8 bases between. Germline lookup yields CDR1 KGHSH and CDR2 LQKENI. The CDR3 extends over 12 amino acids. CDR3 sequence: CASSPRNQEAFF. Written as DNA, the CDR3 is TGTGCCAGCTCACCACGGAACCAAGAAGCTTTCTTT.

The chain joins TRBV20-1 to TRBJ1-1; 7 bases match TRBD1. The J segment lost 1 base and the V segment lost 5 bases, leaving 7 bases of the junction unmatched. Germline values: CDR1 DFQATT, CDR2 SNEGSKA (reference sequence). This CDR3 contains 14 residues. As DNA, the CDR3 is TGCAGTGCTCTCTCGGGACAGACGAACACTGAAGCTTTCTTT. It yields the protein CSALSGQTNTEAFF.